The rows below give T cell receptor beta chains drawn from one sample of a study of shared clonotypes between healthy human individuals. The repertoire was sequenced with immunoSEQ multiplex PCR; TCRdb's copy has only in-frame clones and lacks some. The sample includes more than 2,000,000 clones, around nine tenths of them seen just once. Sequencing input: naive CD4+ T cells sorted from blood. The receptors were sampled from a young man in good health. Each CDR3 is given with its conserved first and last residue. The order of the fields is D gene, V gene, J gene, clone size, CDR3 DNA, CDR3 protein. The D gene is left open where the match is weak. Size tells how often a clone was seen (once, few, many) or the class of an expanded clone, and some rows leave it out.

d_gene: TRBD1; v_gene: TRBV19; j_gene: TRBJ2-7; abundance: NA; CDR3nt: TGTGCCAGTAGTTCCCTCCCGGGACAGGGGCCCTACGAGCAGTACTTC; CDR3aa: CASSSLPGQGPYEQYF
d_gene: NA; v_gene: TRBV28; j_gene: TRBJ1-1; abundance: NA; CDR3nt: TGTGCCAGCAGTAGAAGAAAAGCTAACACTGAAGCTTTCTTT; CDR3aa: CASSRRKANTEAFF
d_gene: NA; v_gene: TRBV6-5; j_gene: TRBJ2-3; abundance: NA; CDR3nt: TGTGCCAGCAGACTCACGGGCAGCACAGATACGCAGTATTTT; CDR3aa: CASRLTGSTDTQYF
d_gene: NA; v_gene: TRBV9; j_gene: TRBJ1-3; abundance: once; CDR3nt: TGTGCCAGCAGCGTAGAGGGGGGAAACACCATATATTTT; CDR3aa: CASSVEGGNTIYF
d_gene: TRBD1; v_gene: TRBV10-3; j_gene: TRBJ1-2; abundance: NA; CDR3nt: TGTGCCATCAGCCCCTCCGGGACAGCCTCTAGCTACACCTTC; CDR3aa: CAISPSGTASSYTF
d_gene: TRBD2; v_gene: TRBV5-4; j_gene: TRBJ2-5; abundance: NA; CDR3nt: TGTGCCAGCAGCTTGAGTAGCGGGGGGGTGAAGACCCAGTACTTC; CDR3aa: CASSLSSGGVKTQYF
d_gene: NA; v_gene: TRBV4-1; j_gene: TRBJ2-5; abundance: NA; CDR3nt: TGCGCCAGCAGCCAGGCGATACCAGAGACCCAGTACTTC; CDR3aa: CASSQAIPETQYF
d_gene: NA; v_gene: TRBV18; j_gene: TRBJ2-7; abundance: once; CDR3nt: TGTGCCAGCTCACAGGGGTACTACGAGCAGTACTTC; CDR3aa: CASSQGYYEQYF
d_gene: TRBD1; v_gene: TRBV6-1; j_gene: TRBJ2-7; abundance: NA; CDR3nt: TGTGCCAGCAGGGACAGGGGGTTCCCCTACGAGCAGTACTTC; CDR3aa: CASRDRGFPYEQYF
d_gene: TRBD1; v_gene: TRBV19; j_gene: TRBJ2-5; abundance: NA; CDR3nt: TGTGCCAGCTCCCAGGGACAGGGGATATGGGAGACCCAGTACTTC; CDR3aa: CASSQGQGIWETQYF
d_gene: NA; v_gene: TRBV18; j_gene: TRBJ1-6; abundance: NA; CDR3nt: TGTGCCAGCTCACCACCCTCTGCAGGTTCTAATTCACCCCTCCACTTT; CDR3aa: CASSPPSAGSNSPLHF
d_gene: NA; v_gene: TRBV2; j_gene: TRBJ2-4; abundance: NA; CDR3nt: TGTGCCAGCAGAGGGAGTACCCTAGCCAAAAACATTCAGTACTTC; CDR3aa: CASRGSTLAKNIQYF
d_gene: NA; v_gene: TRBV19; j_gene: TRBJ1-1; abundance: NA; CDR3nt: TGTGCCAGCATACTGAACACTGAAGCTTTCTTT; CDR3aa: CASILNTEAFF
d_gene: NA; v_gene: TRBV19; j_gene: TRBJ1-1; abundance: NA; CDR3nt: TGTGCCAGTAGTCCAACGGGGGTAGGGACTGAAGCTTTCTTT; CDR3aa: CASSPTGVGTEAFF
d_gene: NA; v_gene: TRBV10-3; j_gene: TRBJ1-1; abundance: NA; CDR3nt: TGTGCCATCGACGGGGGGGTGAACACTGAAGCTTTCTTT; CDR3aa: CAIDGGVNTEAFF
d_gene: NA; v_gene: TRBV21-1; j_gene: TRBJ1-5; abundance: NA; CDR3nt: TGTGCCAGCACCGGGACAGGGGGTGAAGACAATCAGCCCCAGCATTTT; CDR3aa: CASTGTGGEDNQPQHF
d_gene: NA; v_gene: TRBV5-6; j_gene: TRBJ2-2; abundance: NA; CDR3nt: TGTGCCAGCAGCTTGAGGGCCTTAGGGTCGTTCACCGGGGAGCTGTTTTTT; CDR3aa: CASSLRALGSFTGELFF
d_gene: TRBD1; v_gene: TRBV5-1; j_gene: TRBJ1-1; abundance: NA; CDR3nt: TGCGCCAGCAGCTCGCAGGGGGCTGTGACTGAAGCTTTCTTT; CDR3aa: CASSSQGAVTEAFF
d_gene: TRBD1; v_gene: TRBV19; j_gene: TRBJ1-1; abundance: NA; CDR3nt: TGTGCCAGTAGTCCAATAGACAGGGGTGGAACTGAAGCTTTCTTT; CDR3aa: CASSPIDRGGTEAFF
d_gene: TRBD1; v_gene: TRBV9; j_gene: TRBJ2-5; abundance: once; CDR3nt: TGTGCCAGCAGCGTAGTAGGGACAGGCCGGGAGACCCAGTACTTC; CDR3aa: CASSVVGTGRETQYF
d_gene: TRBD1; v_gene: TRBV5-1; j_gene: TRBJ1-4; abundance: NA; CDR3nt: TGCGCCAGCTGCCGCCTCGGGACAGGGGATGAAAAACTGTTTTTT; CDR3aa: CASCRLGTGDEKLFF
d_gene: TRBD1; v_gene: TRBV6-5; j_gene: TRBJ2-7; abundance: NA; CDR3nt: TGTGCCAGCACCCCAACTGGACAGGGGATCTACGAGCAGTACTTC; CDR3aa: CASTPTGQGIYEQYF